The source of this T cell receptor (beta chain) is a study of blood T cells in healthy people across ages. The use of a sample-barcoded 5' primer and a J-beta primer mix characterized a second PCR of 7 to 11 cycles. Every cDNA was tagged by a template-switch adaptor with 12 random nucleotides. Each CDR3 protein gets one entry after TCRdb re-called the 5' RACE reads with MiXCR. The sample consists of fewer than 950,000 distinct CDR3 sequences, about 36% of them appearing once. The germline V gene has CDR1 SGHRS and CDR2 YFSETQ. The CDR3 contains 13 residues. Trimming removed 0 bases from V and 8 bases from J, with 9 bases in between. The authors drew roughly 9.8 milliliters of peripheral blood from each donor. This clonotype occurred many times.

The TCR was taken from a man aged 18 to 29 in good health. V and J are TRBV5-1 and TRBJ2-1; D remains ambiguous. Sample: blood. As DNA, the CDR3 is TGCGCCAGCAGCTTGGACCGGCCGGATGAGCAGTTCTTC. Translating it yields CASSLDRPDEQFF.